The rows below give T cell receptor beta chains drawn from one sample of a study of blood T cell repertoires in COVID-19. Repertoires were generated with immunoSEQ multiplex PCR, while TCRdb's copy carries only in-frame clones and drops some. The table shows about 120,000 clones, with approximately 86% occurring only once. Sequencing was done on a sample of peripheral blood. The origin of the receptors is a middle-aged man with acute or convalescent COVID-19. CDR3s include the opening cysteine and the closing phenylalanine or tryptophan. D genes are given only for firm matches. The size entry is marked missing in some rows and otherwise reads once, few, many or a size class.

abundance: .; j_gene: TRBJ2-7; d_gene: TRBD2; v_gene: TRBV9; CDR3nt: TGTGCCAGCAGCGTAGGACAGCTAGCGGGAGTCAACGAGCAGTACTTC; CDR3aa: CASSVGQLAGVNEQYF
abundance: .; j_gene: TRBJ1-3; d_gene: .; v_gene: TRBV18; CDR3nt: TGTGCCAGCTCCGATGGACAGCCAAGCTCTGGAAACACCATATATTTT; CDR3aa: CASSDGQPSSGNTIYF
abundance: .; j_gene: TRBJ2-7; d_gene: TRBD2; v_gene: TRBV7-2; CDR3nt: TGTGCCAGCAGGCCCATCCTAGCGGGCCTCTACGAGCAGTACTTC; CDR3aa: CASRPILAGLYEQYF
abundance: .; j_gene: TRBJ1-4; d_gene: .; v_gene: TRBV7-2; CDR3nt: TGTGCCAGCAGACGATCAGTCCAGGGCGGAGAAAAACTGTTTTTT; CDR3aa: CASRRSVQGGEKLFF
abundance: .; j_gene: TRBJ1-4; d_gene: TRBD1; v_gene: TRBV2; CDR3nt: TGTGCCAGCAGGCAGGGGGCTAATGAAAAACTGTTTTTT; CDR3aa: CASRQGANEKLFF
abundance: .; j_gene: TRBJ1-2; d_gene: .; v_gene: TRBV6-5; CDR3nt: TGTGCCAGCAGGGAGAGGGACTATGGCTACACCTTC; CDR3aa: CASRERDYGYTF
abundance: .; j_gene: TRBJ1-2; d_gene: TRBD1; v_gene: TRBV7-9; CDR3nt: TGTGCCAGCAGATACGGGACAGTCTATGGCTACACCTTC; CDR3aa: CASRYGTVYGYTF
abundance: .; j_gene: TRBJ1-4; d_gene: .; v_gene: TRBV5-4; CDR3nt: TGTGCCAGCAGCTTACCATCCGGAGGGACCGATGAAAAACTGTTTTTT; CDR3aa: CASSLPSGGTDEKLFF
abundance: many; j_gene: TRBJ1-1; d_gene: .; v_gene: TRBV6-4; CDR3nt: TGTGCCAGCAGACCGCAGGCCTTCGGTGAAGCTTTCTTT; CDR3aa: CASRPQAFGEAFF
abundance: .; j_gene: TRBJ1-1; d_gene: .; v_gene: TRBV6-1; CDR3nt: TGTGCCAGCAGTGACAAGAACACTGAAGCTTTCTTT; CDR3aa: CASSDKNTEAFF
abundance: .; j_gene: TRBJ2-6; d_gene: .; v_gene: TRBV6-5; CDR3nt: TGTGCCACACCAGATGGGGCCAACGTCCTGACTTTC; CDR3aa: CATPDGANVLTF
abundance: .; j_gene: TRBJ1-2; d_gene: TRBD1; v_gene: TRBV4-3; CDR3nt: TGCGCCAGCAGCCAAGGGACAGGGGGCGACTATGGCTACACCTTC; CDR3aa: CASSQGTGGDYGYTF
abundance: .; j_gene: TRBJ2-3; d_gene: TRBD2; v_gene: TRBV5-4; CDR3nt: TGTGCCAGCAGAATAGCGGGGGACACAGATACGCAGTATTTT; CDR3aa: CASRIAGDTDTQYF
abundance: .; j_gene: TRBJ2-2; d_gene: .; v_gene: TRBV18; CDR3nt: TGTGCCAGCTCACCACCACAGGGTTATGGCACCGGGGAGCTGTTTTTT; CDR3aa: CASSPPQGYGTGELFF
abundance: many; j_gene: TRBJ1-2; d_gene: TRBD1; v_gene: TRBV25-1; CDR3nt: TGTGCCAGCAGTGAATGGGGGGACAGATGGGGCTACACCTTC; CDR3aa: CASSEWGDRWGYTF
abundance: .; j_gene: TRBJ1-2; d_gene: .; v_gene: TRBV5-1; CDR3nt: TGCGCCAGCAGCGTAGCGTCAGGAGAGAATGGCTACACCTTC; CDR3aa: CASSVASGENGYTF
abundance: once; j_gene: TRBJ1-6; d_gene: TRBD1; v_gene: TRBV11-2; CDR3nt: TGTGCCAGCAGCTCCATCGACAGGGGGAATTCACCCCTCCACTTT; CDR3aa: CASSSIDRGNSPLHF
abundance: few; j_gene: TRBJ1-1; d_gene: .; v_gene: TRBV19; CDR3nt: TGTGCCAGTAGTAGAAACAGGGATAAAGAAGCTTTCTTT; CDR3aa: CASSRNRDKEAFF
abundance: .; j_gene: TRBJ1-2; d_gene: .; v_gene: TRBV2; CDR3nt: TGTGCCAGCAGTGAGGGCCTCGGGAGCTACACCTTC; CDR3aa: CASSEGLGSYTF
abundance: .; j_gene: TRBJ2-1; d_gene: .; v_gene: TRBV4-1; CDR3nt: TGCGCCAGCAGCCAAGTATCTGTAGGGGGCAATGAGCAGTTCTTC; CDR3aa: CASSQVSVGGNEQFF
abundance: .; j_gene: TRBJ1-6; d_gene: .; v_gene: TRBV12-3/TRBV12-4; CDR3nt: TGTGCCAGCAGTCTTCAGGGAAATTCCCTCCACTTT; CDR3aa: CASSLQGNSLHF
abundance: .; j_gene: TRBJ1-1; d_gene: TRBD1; v_gene: TRBV5-5; CDR3nt: TGTGCCAGCAGCTTAGGGGGCTTAACTGAAGCTTTCTTT; CDR3aa: CASSLGGLTEAFF